The 7 T cell receptor beta chains below come from one sample, sequenced in a study of T-cell memory formation after mild COVID-19. TCRdb re-called the 5' RACE reads through MiXCR, storing one row per CDR3 protein. Among 110,000 or so distinct CDR3 sequences listed, 22% were seen once. The sample taken for sequencing was PBMCs or a T cell subset sorted from them (not recorded which). The receptors were sampled from a man between 18 and 29 years old who had mild COVID-19 (a few samples of this study predate the infection). Cell type and time point are not known.

Ten or more counts support this clonotype. The chain recombines TRBV12-3 or TRBV12-4 with TRBJ2-2; no firm D call. The V and J ends lost 6 bases and 5 bases respectively, with 7 bases between them. CDR3 length: 12 amino acids. The CDR3 here is CASSRGTGELFF. The DNA for the CDR3 is TGTGCCAGCAGCCGTGGGACCGGGGAGCTGTTTTTT.

The genes are TRBV10-3 and TRBJ2-7, with a weak D call TRBD1 (6 bases). Germline CDR1 and CDR2: ENHRY and SYGVKD. The CDR3 runs 16 residues. The V end lost 0 bases, the J end lost 3 bases, and 15 bases lay between the germline ends. CDR3 amino acids: CAISESGGGEGYEQYF. As DNA, the CDR3 is TGTGCCATCAGTGAGTCGGGTGGGGGCGAAGGCTACGAGCAGTACTTC.

J is TRBJ2-1 and V is TRBV4-3; the D is unclear. The CDR3 has 13 residues. Trimming stripped 4 bases from V and 5 bases from J, with 9 bases between. CDR1 is LGHNA, CDR2 YSLEER, per germline. The CDR3 nucleotides read TGCGCCAGCAGCCCTCTAGTCCACAATGAGCAGTTCTTC. It specifies CASSPLVHNEQFF.

This clonotype has just a few counts. The CDR3, as DNA: TGTGCCAGCAGCTTAACGGGGGGACTAGCGGGGTCGACGCAGTATTTT. As protein: CASSLTGGLAGSTQYF. The V and J genes are TRBV7-3 and TRBJ2-3; 13 positions agree with TRBD2. Germline V CDR1 and CDR2: SGHTA, FQGTGA. V shed 0 bases, J shed 9 bases, and the junction held 6 bases outside the gene matches. This CDR3 is built from 16 residues.

The rearrangement links TRBV6-2 or TRBV6-3 to TRBJ2-5, with 11 nucleotides matching TRBD2. This CDR3 is built from 16 residues. Losses at the gene ends were 5 bases for V and 3 bases for J; bases not matched to a gene: 8. Germline lookup yields CDR1 MNHEY and CDR2 SVGEGT. CDR3 in amino acids: CASSPGTSGLKETQYF. CDR3 in DNA: TGTGCCAGCAGTCCGGGGACTAGCGGATTGAAAGAGACCCAGTACTTC.

This clonotype was seen more than once but under ten times. The chain carries TRBV7-9 and TRBJ1-2, with no clear D. Trimming shortened V by 5 bases and J by 8 bases, and 12 bases separated the two germline ends. Germline V gives CDR1 SEHNR, CDR2 FQNEAQ (reference sequence). CDR3 length: 12 amino acids. CDR3 residues: CASSLVWQGYTF. For the CDR3, the DNA is TGTGCCAGCAGCCTCGTCTGGCAAGGCTACACCTTC.

This clonotype came up a few times. The chain links TRBV5-1 to TRBJ2-2, with D tentatively TRBD1 (5 bases). Germline loops: CDR1 SGHRS, CDR2 YFSETQ. Trimming pared 4 bases from V and 0 bases from J, leaving 16 bases between. CDR3 size: 17 residues. In DNA, the CDR3 is TGCGCCAGCAGCCACCACCTCCAGGGTTCGAACACCGGGGAGCTGTTTTTT. It yields the protein CASSHHLQGSNTGELFF.